A single sample is the source of the 22 T cell receptor beta chains below, sequenced in a study of CD8+CD57+ T cells in acquired aplastic anemia (dated by TCRdb to the late 2010s). Instrument used: Illumina HiSeq 2000. Genomic DNA served as template for TCR beta VDJ combination and CDR3 sequence profiling. TCRdb reran the public reads through fastp at Q25 and MiXCR, keeping productive beta chains. CDR3 protein sequences are deduplicated, and each keeps its most common genes and DNA. For this sample there are roughly 58,000 distinct CDR3 sequences; about 56% appear just once. Of the sample, under 2.5% is held by the ten largest clones. The sample taken for sequencing was sorted CD4+, CD8+, or CD8+CD57+ T cells (not recorded which) from PBMCs. These receptors originate from a human donor in good health, serving as a control.

This clonotype was observed many times. V usage is TRBV12-5 and J usage is TRBJ2-1; 11 positions agree with TRBD1. CDR3 length: 15 residues. Germline assignment: CDR1 LGHNT and CDR2 FRNRAP. With 5 bases clipped from V and 2 bases from J, the junction kept 2 bases outside the gene matches. DNA of the CDR3: TGTGCTAGTGGTGAGGGACAGGGGGCCTACAATGAGCAGTTCTTC. Translation gives CASGEGQGAYNEQFF.

This clonotype was counted many times. This sequence joins TRBV12-3 or TRBV12-4 and TRBJ1-1; 8 nucleotides align to TRBD1. This CDR3 contains 17 residues. J was trimmed by 3 bases and V by 0 bases; bases with no gene match: 9. The CDR3 here is CASSLAGGQGVDTEAFF. The DNA of the CDR3 is TGTGCCAGCAGTTTAGCGGGCGGACAGGGAGTTGACACTGAAGCTTTCTTT.

The chain recombines TRBV29-1 with TRBJ2-7, with 11 bases matching TRBD1. V lost 1 base to trimming and J lost 3 bases; unmatched junction nucleotides: 8. This CDR3 comprises 16 residues. CDR1 and CDR2 (germline): SQVTM, ANQGSEA. This CDR3 is CSVEGPGQGDGYEQYF. Written as DNA, the CDR3 is TGCAGCGTTGAAGGACCGGGACAGGGGGACGGCTACGAGCAGTACTTC.

The chain has TRBV29-1 and TRBJ2-3; D is uncertain. V was trimmed by 5 bases and J by 2 bases, leaving 23 bases between them. This CDR3 is 17 amino acids long. Germline CDR1 reads SQVTM; CDR2 reads ANQGSEA. For the CDR3, the DNA is TGCAGCGTTCTTGTATTCGGTAGGGCCTGGTCCACAGATACGCAGTATTTT. As protein: CSVLVFGRAWSTDTQYF.

This sequence joins TRBV2 and TRBJ1-1; D may be TRBD1 (5 bases). CDR1 is SNHLY, CDR2 FYNNEI, per germline. The CDR3 runs to 14 residues. The V gene lost 6 bases and the J gene lost 3 bases, with 14 bases spanning the gap. The CDR3 here is CASRSQGPHTEAFF. In nucleotides, the CDR3 is TGTGCCAGCAGATCGCAGGGTCCCCACACTGAAGCTTTCTTT. The full variable domain, rest sourced from reference TRBV2 and TRBJ1-1, is EPEVTQTPSHQVTQMGQEVILRCVPISNHLYFYWYRQILGQKVEFLVSFYNNEISEKSEIFDDQFSVERPDGSNFTLKIRSTKLEDSAMYFCASRSQGPHTEAFFGQGTRLTVV.

This clonotype has only a few counts. The chain joins TRBV2 to TRBJ1-1; 7 bases line up with TRBD1. Trimming took 2 bases from V and 6 from J; bases not matched to a gene: 0. The CDR3 length is 12 residues. Looked up from germline, CDR1 is SNHLY and CDR2 is FYNNEI. CDR3 sequence: CASSEQGAEAFF. The CDR3 nucleotides read TGTGCCAGCAGTGAACAGGGGGCTGAAGCTTTCTTT.

The V and J genes are TRBV2 and TRBJ1-1; weak D call: TRBD1 (5 bases). The CDR3 runs to 13 residues. The germline V gene has CDR1 SNHLY and CDR2 FYNNEI. V shed 10 bases and J shed 6 bases, with 18 bases lying between them. CDR3 amino acids: CANPRFLGAEAFF. CDR3 DNA sequence: TGTGCCAACCCGCGTTTTTTGGGGGCTGAAGCTTTCTTT.

The J gene is TRBJ1-1, the V gene TRBV10-3, with D possibly TRBD1 on 6 matching bases. This CDR3 is 13 amino acids long. V was trimmed by 2 bases and J by 9 bases, leaving 13 bases between them. Germline loops: CDR1 ENHRY, CDR2 SYGVKD. Here the CDR3 reads CAISEPGQLKAFF. The CDR3, as DNA: TGTGCCATCAGTGAGCCCGGACAGTTAAAAGCTTTCTTT.

The chain employs TRBV19 and TRBJ1-1; D gene ambiguous. Germline assignment: CDR1 LNHDA and CDR2 SQIVND (reference sequence). V was cut by 1 base and J by 5 bases, with 8 bases left in between. The CDR3 contains 13 residues. The CDR3 sequence is CASSIVSRTEAFF. As DNA, the CDR3 is TGTGCCAGTAGTATAGTGAGTAGAACTGAAGCTTTCTTT.

This clonotype has a single count. This chain uses TRBV24-1 with TRBJ2-3; 7 nucleotides line up with TRBD2. CDR3 length: 15 residues. With V trimmed by 6 bases and J by 0 bases, 5 bases remained unmatched. Germline loops: CDR1 KGHDR, CDR2 SFDVKD. In DNA, the CDR3 is TGTGCCACCAGTCAGGGAGGGTATAGCACAGATACGCAGTATTTT. This translates into CATSQGGYSTDTQYF.

The J gene is TRBJ2-6, the V gene TRBV19; maybe TRBD2 (6 bases). This CDR3 has 15 amino acids. Germline lookup yields CDR1 LNHDA and CDR2 SQIVND (reference sequence). V lost 8 bases and J lost 0, with 11 bases in between. CDR3 loop: CASLGTASGANVLTF. The CDR3 DNA follows: TGTGCCAGTTTGGGGACTGCCTCTGGGGCCAACGTCCTGACTTTC.

This clonotype has ten or more counts. This sequence joins TRBV12-3 or TRBV12-4 and TRBJ1-2; D gene ambiguous. V was pared by 6 bases and J by 4 bases, with 15 bases between. The CDR3 loop spans 14 amino acids. The CDR3 DNA sequence: TGTGCCAGCAGCGACAATCCCCCTACCTATGGCTACACCTTC. Protein sequence: CASSDNPPTYGYTF.

V usage is TRBV29-1 and J usage is TRBJ2-7; D perhaps matches TRBD1 (5 bases). The CDR3 sequence is 14 residues long. Germline-derived CDR1 and CDR2 are SQVTM and ANQGSEA. V was pared by 4 bases and J by 5 bases, with 18 bases between. CDR3 bases: TGCAGCGTTGTCCCCCAATTTGACAGCCACGAGCAGTACTTC. Translating it yields CSVVPQFDSHEQYF.

The chain combines TRBV20-1 with TRBJ1-2; tentative D call: TRBD1 (5 bases). V lost 8 bases to trimming and J lost 5 bases, with 21 bases between them. Germline values: CDR1 DFQATT, CDR2 SNEGSKA (reference sequence). This CDR3 contains 14 residues. CDR3 protein: CSYPDRGEVYGYTF. CDR3 DNA sequence: TGCAGTTACCCTGACCGGGGGGAAGTATATGGCTACACCTTC.

The genes are TRBV29-1 and TRBJ1-1, with 9 positions matching TRBD1. The CDR3 contains 11 residues. CDR1 and CDR2 (germline): SQVTM, ANQGSEA. With 5 bases clipped from V and 10 bases from J, the junction kept 5 bases outside the gene matches. The CDR3 here is CSVTDRGGAFF. CDR3 coding DNA: TGCAGCGTTACGGACAGGGGCGGAGCTTTCTTT.

V gene TRBV7-2 combines with J gene TRBJ1-2, with D perhaps matching TRBD1 (5 bases). CDR1 SGHTA and CDR2 FQGNSA come from the germline V gene. Between the trimmed V and J ends, which lost 7 bases and 8 bases, there was a span of 14 bases. This CDR3 has 12 residues. The CDR3 DNA is TGTGCCAGCACCTTCCAGGGTTGGGGCTACACCTTC. It codes for CASTFQGWGYTF.

The table lists this clonotype with a count of one. The chain recombines TRBV29-1 with TRBJ2-5, with unresolved D. Trimming pared 2 bases from V and 11 bases from J, leaving 9 bases between. This CDR3 is 10 amino acids long. CDR1 and CDR2 (germline): SQVTM, ANQGSEA. CDR3 region: CSVELAPQYF. The CDR3 DNA reads as TGCAGCGTTGAATTGGCACCTCAGTACTTC. The complete variable domain, with remaining parts taken from reference TRBV29-1 and TRBJ2-5, reads SAVISQKPSRDICQRGTSLTIQCQVDSQVTMMFWYRQQPGQSLTLIATANQGSEATYESGFVIDKFPISRPNLTFSTLTVSNMSPEDSSIYLCSVELAPQYFGPGTRLLVL.

The CDR3 sequence is CATEADNYDGYTF. The CDR3 region has the DNA TGTGCCACCGAAGCGGATAACTACGATGGCTACACCTTC. V is TRBV15 and J is TRBJ1-2; D uncertain. Germline CDR1 and CDR2: LNHNV and YYDKDF (reference sequence). Trimming shortened V by 8 bases and J by 6 bases, and 16 bases separated the two germline ends. The CDR3 is 13 amino acids.

About this clonotype: One junction end does not reproduce the germline sequence, and a read error may be involved. The rearrangement joins TRBV7-2 to TRBJ2-5; possibly TRBD2 for D (5 bases). CDR1 is SGHTA, CDR2 FQGNSA, per germline. The CDR3 loop spans 13 amino acids. The CDR3 DNA follows: TGTGCCAGCAGCTTCGGTGGGTGGGAGACCCAGTGCTTC. As protein: CASSFGGWETQCF. The entire variable domain, with the rest obtained from reference TRBV7-2 and TRBJ2-5, is as follows: GAGVSQSPSNKVTEKGKDVELRCDPISGHTALYWYRQSLGQGLEFLIYFQGNSAPDKSGLPSDRFSAERTGGSVSTLTIQRTQQEDSAVYLCASSFGGWETQCFGPGTRLLVL.

The rearrangement uses TRBV29-1 and TRBJ1-2; 10 bases agree with TRBD1. The CDR3 is 14 residues long. Germline V gene data show CDR1 as SQVTM and CDR2 as ANQGSEA. V was pared by 8 bases and J by 6 bases, with 12 bases of the junction left unmatched. CDR3 in amino acids: CSLSGTGAYDGYTF. The DNA of the CDR3 is TGCAGCTTGTCAGGGACAGGGGCTTACGATGGCTACACCTTC. Looking up the rest from reference TRBV29-1 and TRBJ1-2 gives the full variable domain: SAVISQKPSRDICQRGTSLTIQCQVDSQVTMMFWYRQQPGQSLTLIATANQGSEATYESGFVIDKFPISRPNLTFSTLTVSNMSPEDSSIYLCSLSGTGAYDGYTFGSGTRLTVV.

The V gene is TRBV10-3, the J gene TRBJ2-2; 10 bases fit TRBD2. CDR1 ENHRY and CDR2 SYGVKD come from the germline V gene. The V segment lost 4 bases and the J segment 1 base; nucleotides outside the gene matches: 3. This CDR3 comprises 16 residues. CDR3 in amino acids: CAISARLAGNTGELFF. Written as DNA, the CDR3 is TGTGCCATCAGTGCGAGACTAGCGGGGAACACCGGGGAGCTGTTTTTT.

The gene calls are TRBV20-1 and TRBJ2-7; 9 nucleotides line up with TRBD2. This CDR3 is built from 14 residues. Germline CDR1 DFQATT, CDR2 SNEGSKA (reference sequence). The V segment lost 4 bases and the J segment 2 bases; nucleotides outside the gene matches: 6. The CDR3 sequence: CSATVAGAAYEQYF. CDR3 sequence (DNA): TGCAGTGCTACCGTAGCGGGGGCGGCCTACGAGCAGTACTTC.